This TCR beta chain derives from a study of CD8 T cells in Susac syndrome. Reverse transcription of roughly 0.5 to 1 ug RNA was carried out with random hexamers. MiXCR was run by TCRdb on the immunoSEQ multiplex PCR reads, yielding one entry per CDR3 protein. In the table there are about 180,000 distinct CDR3 sequences, around 95% of which are singletons. The CDR3 spans 15 residues. V lost 4 bases to trimming and J lost 3 bases, with 15 bases between them. Germline V gives CDR1 SGDLS, CDR2 YYNGEE. The chain combines TRBV9 with TRBJ2-3; D is undetermined. This sequence was found in a human donor with multiple sclerosis. Sequenced: CD8+ T cells from PBMCs. The CDR3 nucleotides read TGTGCCAGCAGCCCACGGAATCTACCTACAGATACGCAGTATTTT. This translates into CASSPRNLPTDTQYF.